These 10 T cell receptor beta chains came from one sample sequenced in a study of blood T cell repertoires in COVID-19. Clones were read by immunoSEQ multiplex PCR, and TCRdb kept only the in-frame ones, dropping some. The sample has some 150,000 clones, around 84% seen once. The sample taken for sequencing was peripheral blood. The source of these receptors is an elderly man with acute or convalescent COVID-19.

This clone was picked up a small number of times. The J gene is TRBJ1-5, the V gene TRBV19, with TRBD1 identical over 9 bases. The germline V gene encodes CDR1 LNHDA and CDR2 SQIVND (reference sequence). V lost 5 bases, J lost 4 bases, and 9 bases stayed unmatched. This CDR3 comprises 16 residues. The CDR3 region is CASSGSDRGFNQPQHF. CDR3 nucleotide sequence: TGTGCCAGTAGTGGTTCCGACAGGGGGTTTAATCAGCCCCAGCATTTT.

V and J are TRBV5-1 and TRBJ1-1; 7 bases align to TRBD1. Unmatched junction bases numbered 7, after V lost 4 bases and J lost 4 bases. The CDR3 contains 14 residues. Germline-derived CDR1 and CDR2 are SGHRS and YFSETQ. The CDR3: CASSQQGSSTEAFF. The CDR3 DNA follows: TGCGCCAGCAGCCAACAGGGGAGCAGCACTGAAGCTTTCTTT.

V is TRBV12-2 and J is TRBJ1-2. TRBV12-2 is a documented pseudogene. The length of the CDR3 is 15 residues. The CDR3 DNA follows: TGTGCAAGTCGCACCACCTGGGGGGGCGGTCATGGCTACACCTTC. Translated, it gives CASRTTWGGGHGYTF.

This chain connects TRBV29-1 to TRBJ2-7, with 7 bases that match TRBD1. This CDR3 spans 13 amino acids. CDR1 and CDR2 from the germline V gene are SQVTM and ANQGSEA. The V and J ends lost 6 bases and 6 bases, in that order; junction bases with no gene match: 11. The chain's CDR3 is CSVGSTGQSEQYF. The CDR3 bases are TGCAGCGTCGGCTCGACAGGGCAGAGCGAGCAGTACTTC.

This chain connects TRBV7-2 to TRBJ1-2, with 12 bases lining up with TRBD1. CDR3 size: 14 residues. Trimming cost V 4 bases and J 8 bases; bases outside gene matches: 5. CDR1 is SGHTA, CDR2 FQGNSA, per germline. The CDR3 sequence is CASSSGTGGFGYTF. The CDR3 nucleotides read TGTGCCAGCAGCTCAGGGACAGGGGGCTTCGGCTACACCTTC.

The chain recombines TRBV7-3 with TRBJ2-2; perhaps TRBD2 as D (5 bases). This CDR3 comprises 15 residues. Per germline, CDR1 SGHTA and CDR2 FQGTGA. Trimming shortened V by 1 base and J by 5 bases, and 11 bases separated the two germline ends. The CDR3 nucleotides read TGTGCCAGCAGCTTAAACTCCCCGGGGACCGGGGAGCTGTTTTTT. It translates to CASSLNSPGTGELFF.

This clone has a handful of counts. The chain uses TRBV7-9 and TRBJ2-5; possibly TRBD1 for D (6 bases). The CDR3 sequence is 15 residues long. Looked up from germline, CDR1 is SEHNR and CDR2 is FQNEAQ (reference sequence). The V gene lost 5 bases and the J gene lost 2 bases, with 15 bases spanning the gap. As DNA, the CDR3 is TGTGCCAGCAGCCGCGATGGGGGCTCTCAAGAGACCCAGTACTTC. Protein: CASSRDGGSQETQYF.

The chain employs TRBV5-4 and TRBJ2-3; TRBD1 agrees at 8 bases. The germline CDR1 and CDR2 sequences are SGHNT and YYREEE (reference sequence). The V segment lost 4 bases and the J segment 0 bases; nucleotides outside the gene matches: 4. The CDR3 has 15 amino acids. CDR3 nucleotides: TGTGCCAGCAGCCGGACAGGGACAAGCACAGATACGCAGTATTTT. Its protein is CASSRTGTSTDTQYF.

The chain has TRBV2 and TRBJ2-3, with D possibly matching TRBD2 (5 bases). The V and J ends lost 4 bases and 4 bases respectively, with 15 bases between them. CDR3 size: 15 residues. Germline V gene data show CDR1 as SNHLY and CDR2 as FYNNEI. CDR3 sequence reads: CASSASVGRADTQYF. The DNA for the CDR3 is TGTGCCAGCAGTGCCTCGGTAGGGCGGGCAGATACGCAGTATTTT.

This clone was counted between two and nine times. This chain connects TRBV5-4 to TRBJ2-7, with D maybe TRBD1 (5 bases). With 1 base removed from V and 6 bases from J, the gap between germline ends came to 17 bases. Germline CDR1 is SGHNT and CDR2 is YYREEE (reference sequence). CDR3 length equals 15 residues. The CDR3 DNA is TGTGCCAGCAGCTTGCGACCGGCCAGGGAAGTCGAGCAGTACTTC. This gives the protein CASSLRPAREVEQYF.